Sequencing of this T cell receptor beta chain was carried out in a study of T-cell reconstitution after alpha-beta-depleted transplantation in children. The trim removed 4 bases at V and 0 bases at J, leaving 5 bases unmatched. This CDR3 is built from 17 residues. CDR1 and CDR2 from the germline V gene are SGHRS and YFSETQ. Preparing the TCRbeta library involved the use of unique molecular identifiers. TCRdb re-called the PCR reads with MiXCR, one entry per CDR3 protein. Of about 540,000 distinct CDR3 sequences in the sample, approximately 16% were seen once. V usage is TRBV5-1 and J usage is TRBJ2-5; 14 nucleotides agree with TRBD2. The starting material was PBMCs from the stem cell graft donor, obtained from the stem cell graft. The origin of this receptor is a human donor who donated a stem cell graft to a child with acute lymphoblastic leukemia. CDR3 sequence reads: CASSPETSGRDQETQYF. CDR3 coding DNA: TGCGCCAGCAGCCCGGAGACTAGCGGGAGGGACCAAGAGACCCAGTACTTC.